Given below is one T cell receptor (beta chain) in context. It has no known antigen specificity. Base qualities are not at hand, and no much larger clone is one base apart. Related bone marrow donors provided peripheral blood samples on the day of marrow donation. Mononuclear cells from peripheral blood and bone marrow were separated by Ficoll-Hypaque density centrifugation and then cryopreserved. Genomic DNA was used for TRB sequencing, which was performed with the immunoSEQ assay at survey resolution or with the hsTCRB kit. The authors processed their data as follows. The immunoSEQ software was used for initial read processing, and the LymphoSeq R package was used for repertoire analyses. For each TRB dataset, clonality was calculated as 1 minus normalized Shannon entropy, and the Gini coefficient was computed as well. Phenotypes of unsorted samples were inferred by mapping TRB sequences from sorted subsets of the recipient or donor onto the same recipient's unsorted samples. TCRdb obtained this table from immuneACCESS and retained in-frame rearrangements with V and J assigned. These tables miss some clones; where compared with another copy, unresolved V genes account for less than half of the shortfall, and the remainder is unexplained. V, J and clone size derive from that table, while D and trimming were established from the DNA sequence. Counted in this sample were around 43,000 clones; about 90% of them appeared once. Less than 3.5% of the sample goes to the ten largest clones.

From its cysteine to its phenylalanine, the CDR3 spans 15 amino acids. Only the CDR3 region is kept as DNA, spanning 45 bases read in frame from base 1. CDR1 and CDR2 were assigned from the germline V gene as MNHEY and SVGAGI. Compared with germline, V lacks 5 bases and J lacks 5 bases; bases without a gene match: 6. This sample is drawn from a study of T cells after posttransplantation cyclophosphamide listed by TCRdb under 2016. For the study in its entirety: T cell repertoire reconstitution was tracked by TRB sequencing after myeloablative bone marrow transplantation in which posttransplantation cyclophosphamide was used as GVHD prophylaxis. Samples from 30 to 40 PTCy-treated patients and under 20 related bone marrow donors of those patients were subjected to antigen receptor sequencing. Blood from all 30 or so PTCy patients who had 1-year posttransplant specimens underwent TRB sequencing. In 3 patients, TRB sequencing was also performed on up to 3 more blood samples taken 2 to 5.2 years after transplant, and in a handful of patients, pretransplant blood was also TRB-sequenced. TRA and TRB clonality were tightly correlated in 10 or so samples, so subsequent TCR analyses focused on TRB only. Public TRB sequences were compared against a database of over 3,000 sequences linked to responses to pathogens, tumor antigens, self-antigens and alloantigens. Study-wide findings and limitations: At 1-2 months, donor-recipient similarity was low but rose over the first year, and the later blood repertoires were often dominated by donor CD8+ memory clones. The TRB repertoires of T cells infiltrating skin or the GI tract showed only limited overlap with the TRB repertoires found in blood. Across 45 patients, recipient CMV seropositivity and CMV reactivation were highly associated with TRB clonality; PTCy diversity was similar to CNI/methotrexate controls.

The chain couples TRBV6-5 to TRBJ2-7, with 13 middle bases fitting TRBD2. The TCR sequence derives from a woman aged 50 to 60 in good health and a related stem cell transplant donor. The sequencing sample was made of PBMCs. The CDR3: CASSTWTSGSHEQYF. The bases read TGTGCCAGCAGTACCTGGACTAGCGGGAGCCACGAGCAGTACTTC.